The sequence of this TCR beta chain was determined in a study of blood T cell repertoires in COVID-19. The germline V gene encodes CDR1 MDHEN and CDR2 SYDVKM. V was clipped by 6 bases and J by 5 bases; unmatched bases: 6. The CDR3 contains 14 residues. Per the original data handling: Amplification of reference gene primers was used by the study to estimate nucleated cell counts. Generated by immunoSEQ multiplex PCR, the TCRdb table keeps only in-frame clones and is missing some. That table supplies the V and J calls and clone size; D and trimming were determined from the DNA. The sample shows roughly 100,000 clones, around 90% of them seen only once.

The TCR originated in a man between 50 and 59 years old with active or convalescent COVID-19. The J gene is TRBJ1-5, the V gene TRBV28, with TRBD1 matching 8 bases. Sequencing was performed on peripheral blood. The CDR3 region is CASRRQGADQPQHF. As DNA, the CDR3 is TGTGCCAGCAGGCGCCAGGGGGCTGATCAGCCCCAGCATTTT.